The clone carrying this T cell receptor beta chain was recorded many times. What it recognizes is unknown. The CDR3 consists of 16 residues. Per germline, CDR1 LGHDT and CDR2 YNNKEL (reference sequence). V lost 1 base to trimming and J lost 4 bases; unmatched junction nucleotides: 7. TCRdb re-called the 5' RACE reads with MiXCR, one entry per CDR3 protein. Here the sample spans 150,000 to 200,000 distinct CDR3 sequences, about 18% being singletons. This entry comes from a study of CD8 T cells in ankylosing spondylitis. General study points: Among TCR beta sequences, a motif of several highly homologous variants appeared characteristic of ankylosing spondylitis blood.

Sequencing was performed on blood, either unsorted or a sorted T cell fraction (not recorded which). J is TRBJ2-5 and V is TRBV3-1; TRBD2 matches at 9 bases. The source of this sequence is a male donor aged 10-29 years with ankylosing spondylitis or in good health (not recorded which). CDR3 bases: TGTGCCAGCAGCCAAGGTCGGCGGGAGGGCCCAGAGACCCAGTACTTC. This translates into CASSQGRREGPETQYF.